This T cell receptor (beta chain) was identified during a study of T cell responses to AZD1222 COVID-19 vaccine. Germline V gives CDR1 MRHNA, CDR2 SNTAGT. The germline V and J ends were trimmed by 7 bases and 4 bases, with 8 bases remaining between them. This CDR3 comprises 12 residues. TCRdb's table, derived via immunoSEQ multiplex PCR, lists solely in-frame clones and lacks some. The sample has some 170,000 clones; approximately 90% are singletons. The sequence was collected from an adult who received the MenACWY meningococcal vaccine as a control. J is TRBJ1-5 and V is TRBV6-4, with D hard to call. Sequenced material: peripheral blood, taken 28 days after the second dose of the MenACWY control vaccine. CDR3 loop: CASIEDNQPQHF. CDR3 nucleotide sequence: TGTGCCAGCATAGAGGATAATCAGCCCCAGCATTTT.